This T cell receptor (beta chain) was found in a study of T cell repertoires in cytomegalovirus infection. The wider study: Well-studied HLA-B-restricted epitopes and recently identified HLA-C-restricted epitopes of CMV were both used in the study. Through public TCR beta signatures, both CMV infection and matching HLA type were indicated.

Study observations and caveats: There were HLA-C-restricted CMV-specific TCR beta clonotypes dominating the ex vivo response. Carriers of CMV and the relevant HLA type were discriminated by public TCR beta frequency.

TCRdb ran MiXCR on the reads and lists one entry per CDR3 protein. The profile shows roughly 500,000 distinct CDR3 sequences, approximately 42% of them singletons. Remarks on this clonotype: Its antigen is undetermined.

Germline CDR1 is DFQATT and CDR2 is SNEGSKA (reference sequence). V lost 0 bases and J lost 6, with 17 bases in between. The CDR3 runs to 15 residues. The genes are TRBV20-1 and TRBJ1-1; D is possibly TRBD1 (6 bases). Sequenced material: cultured PBMCs, taken from culture after CMV antigen stimulation. The origin of this receptor is a human donor in good health (CMV status not recorded). Some clones in this sample may be carry-over from other donors' samples. This chain's CDR3 is CSARDLRKGGAEAFF. The CDR3 DNA follows: TGCAGTGCTAGAGATCTCCGGAAGGGGGGCGCTGAAGCTTTCTTT.